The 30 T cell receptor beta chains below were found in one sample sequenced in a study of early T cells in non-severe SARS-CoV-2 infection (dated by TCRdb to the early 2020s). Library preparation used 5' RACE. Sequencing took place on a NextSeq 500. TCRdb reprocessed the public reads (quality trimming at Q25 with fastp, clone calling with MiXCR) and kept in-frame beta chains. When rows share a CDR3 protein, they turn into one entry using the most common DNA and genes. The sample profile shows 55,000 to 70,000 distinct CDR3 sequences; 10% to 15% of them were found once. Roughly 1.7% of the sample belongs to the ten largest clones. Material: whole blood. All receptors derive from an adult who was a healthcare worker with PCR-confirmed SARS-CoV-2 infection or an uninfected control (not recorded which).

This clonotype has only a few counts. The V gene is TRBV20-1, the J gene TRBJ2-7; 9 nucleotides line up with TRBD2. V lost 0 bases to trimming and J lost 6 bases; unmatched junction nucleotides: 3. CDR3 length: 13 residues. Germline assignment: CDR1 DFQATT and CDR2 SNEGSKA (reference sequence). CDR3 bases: TGCAGTGCTAGAGACAGCGGGGGGACCGAGCAGTACTTC. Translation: CSARDSGGTEQYF.

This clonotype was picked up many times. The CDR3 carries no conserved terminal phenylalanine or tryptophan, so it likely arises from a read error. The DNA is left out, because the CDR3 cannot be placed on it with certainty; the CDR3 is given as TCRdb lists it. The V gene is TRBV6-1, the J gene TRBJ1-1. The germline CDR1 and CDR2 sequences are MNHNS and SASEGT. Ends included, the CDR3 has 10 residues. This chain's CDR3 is CASLRVEAFL.

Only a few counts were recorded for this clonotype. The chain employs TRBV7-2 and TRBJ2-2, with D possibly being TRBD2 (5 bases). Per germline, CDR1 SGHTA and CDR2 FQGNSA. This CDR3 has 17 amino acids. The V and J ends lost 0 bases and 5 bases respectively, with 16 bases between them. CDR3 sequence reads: CASSLAGGRAITGELFF. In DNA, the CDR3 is TGTGCCAGCAGCTTAGCTGGCGGGCGGGCGATAACCGGGGAGCTGTTTTTT.

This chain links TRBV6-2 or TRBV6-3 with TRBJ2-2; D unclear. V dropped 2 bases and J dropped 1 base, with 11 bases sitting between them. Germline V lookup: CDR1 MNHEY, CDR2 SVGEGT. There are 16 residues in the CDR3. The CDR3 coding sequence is TGTGCCAGCAGTTACACCGACATAAAGAACACCGGGGAGCTGTTTTTT. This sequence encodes CASSYTDIKNTGELFF.

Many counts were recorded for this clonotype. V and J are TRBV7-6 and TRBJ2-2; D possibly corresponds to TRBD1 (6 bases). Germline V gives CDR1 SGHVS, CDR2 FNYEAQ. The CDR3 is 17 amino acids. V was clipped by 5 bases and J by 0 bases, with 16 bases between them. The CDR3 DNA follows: TGTGCCAGCAGCACCCCAACACGACAGGCGAACACCGGGGAGCTGTTTTTT. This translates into CASSTPTRQANTGELFF.

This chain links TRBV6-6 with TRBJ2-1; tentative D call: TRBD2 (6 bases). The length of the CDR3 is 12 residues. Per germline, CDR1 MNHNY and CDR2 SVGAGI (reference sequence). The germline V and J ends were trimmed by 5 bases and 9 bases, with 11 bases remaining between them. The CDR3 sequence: CASSHGGGEQFF. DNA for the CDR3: TGTGCCAGCAGTCACGGGGGAGGTGAGCAGTTCTTC.

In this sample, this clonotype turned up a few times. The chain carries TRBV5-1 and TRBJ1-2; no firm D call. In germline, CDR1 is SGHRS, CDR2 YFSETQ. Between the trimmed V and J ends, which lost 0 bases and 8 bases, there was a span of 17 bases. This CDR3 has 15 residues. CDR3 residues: CASSLEDPRVRGYTF. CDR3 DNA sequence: TGCGCCAGCAGCTTGGAAGACCCCCGAGTCCGCGGCTACACCTTC.

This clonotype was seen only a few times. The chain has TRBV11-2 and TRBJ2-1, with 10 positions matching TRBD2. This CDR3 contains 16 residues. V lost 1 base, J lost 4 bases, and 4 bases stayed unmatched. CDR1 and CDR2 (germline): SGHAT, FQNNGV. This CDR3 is CASSLGVAGGYNEQFF. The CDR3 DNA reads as TGTGCCAGCAGCTTAGGAGTAGCGGGGGGTTACAATGAGCAGTTCTTC. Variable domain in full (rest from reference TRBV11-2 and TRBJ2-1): EAGVAQSPRYKIIEKRQSVAFWCNPISGHATLYWYQQILGQGPKLLIQFQNNGVVDDSQLPKDRFSAERLKGVDSTLKIQPAKLEDSAVYLCASSLGVAGGYNEQFFGPGTRLTVL.

CDR3: CSATSGGLAYEQYF. Here the CDR3 DNA reads TGCAGTGCTACGAGCGGGGGCCTCGCCTACGAGCAGTACTTC. This rearrangement joins TRBV20-1 to TRBJ2-7; 8 bases fit TRBD2. CDR1 is DFQATT and CDR2 is SNEGSKA in the germline V gene (reference sequence). The V and J ends lost 4 bases and 2 bases, in that order; junction bases with no gene match: 7. CDR3 size: 14 residues.

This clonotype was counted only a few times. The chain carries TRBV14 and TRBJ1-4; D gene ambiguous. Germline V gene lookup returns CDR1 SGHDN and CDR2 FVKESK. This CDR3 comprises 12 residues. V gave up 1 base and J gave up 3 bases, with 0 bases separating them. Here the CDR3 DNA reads TGTGCCAGCAGCCAAGCTAATGAAAAACTGTTTTTT. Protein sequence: CASSQANEKLFF.

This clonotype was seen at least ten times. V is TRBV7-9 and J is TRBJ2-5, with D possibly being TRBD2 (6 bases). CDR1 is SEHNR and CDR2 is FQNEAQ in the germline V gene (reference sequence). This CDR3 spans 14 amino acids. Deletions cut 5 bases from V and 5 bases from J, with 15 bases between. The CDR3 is CASSPGPRGETQYF. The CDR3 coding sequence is TGTGCCAGCAGCCCCGGACCCCGGGGGGAGACCCAGTACTTC.

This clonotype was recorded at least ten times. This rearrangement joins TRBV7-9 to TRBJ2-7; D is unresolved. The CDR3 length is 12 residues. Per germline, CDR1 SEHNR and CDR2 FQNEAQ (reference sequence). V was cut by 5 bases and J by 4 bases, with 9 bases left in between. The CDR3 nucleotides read TGTGCCAGCAGCCAAGACCCATACGAGCAGTACTTC. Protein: CASSQDPYEQYF.

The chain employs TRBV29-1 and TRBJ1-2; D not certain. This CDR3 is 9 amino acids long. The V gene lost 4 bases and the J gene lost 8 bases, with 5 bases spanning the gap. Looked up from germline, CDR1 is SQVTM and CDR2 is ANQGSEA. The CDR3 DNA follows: TGCAGCGTTGCGGCGGGCTACACCTTC. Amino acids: CSVAAGYTF. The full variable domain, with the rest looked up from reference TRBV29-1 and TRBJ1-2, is SAVISQKPSRDICQRGTSLTIQCQVDSQVTMMFWYRQQPGQSLTLIATANQGSEATYESGFVIDKFPISRPNLTFSTLTVSNMSPEDSSIYLCSVAAGYTFGSGTRLTVV.

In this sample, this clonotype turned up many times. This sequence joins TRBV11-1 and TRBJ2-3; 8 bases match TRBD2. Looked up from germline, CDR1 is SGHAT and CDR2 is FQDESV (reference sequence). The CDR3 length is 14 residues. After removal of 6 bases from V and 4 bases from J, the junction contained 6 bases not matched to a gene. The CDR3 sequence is CASRIAGWSDTQYF. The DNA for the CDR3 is TGTGCCAGCAGGATAGCGGGGTGGTCAGATACGCAGTATTTT. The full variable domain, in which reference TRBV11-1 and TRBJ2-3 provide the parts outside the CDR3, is EAEVAQSPRYKITEKSQAVAFWCDPISGHATLYWYRQILGQGPELLVQFQDESVVDDSQLPKDRFSAERLKGVDSTLKIQPAELGDSAMYLCASRIAGWSDTQYFGPGTRLTVL.

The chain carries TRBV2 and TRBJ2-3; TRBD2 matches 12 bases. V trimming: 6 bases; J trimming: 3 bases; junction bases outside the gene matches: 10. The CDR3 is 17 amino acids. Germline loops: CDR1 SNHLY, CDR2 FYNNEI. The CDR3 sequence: CASRRGASGGATDTQYF. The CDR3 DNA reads TGTGCCAGCAGGAGGGGAGCTAGCGGGGGGGCGACAGATACGCAGTATTTT.

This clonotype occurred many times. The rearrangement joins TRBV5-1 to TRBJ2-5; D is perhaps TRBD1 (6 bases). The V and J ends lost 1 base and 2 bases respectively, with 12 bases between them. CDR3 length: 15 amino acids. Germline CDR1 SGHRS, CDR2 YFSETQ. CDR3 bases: TGCGCCAGCAGCTTGAGTCCGACAGGTCAAGAGACCCAGTACTTC. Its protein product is CASSLSPTGQETQYF.

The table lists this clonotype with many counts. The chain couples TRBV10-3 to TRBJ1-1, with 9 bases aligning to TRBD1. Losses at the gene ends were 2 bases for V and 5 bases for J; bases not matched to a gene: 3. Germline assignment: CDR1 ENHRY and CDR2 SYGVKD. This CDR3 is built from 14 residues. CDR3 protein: CAISERDRATEAFF. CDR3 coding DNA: TGTGCCATCAGTGAGAGGGACAGGGCGACTGAAGCTTTCTTT.

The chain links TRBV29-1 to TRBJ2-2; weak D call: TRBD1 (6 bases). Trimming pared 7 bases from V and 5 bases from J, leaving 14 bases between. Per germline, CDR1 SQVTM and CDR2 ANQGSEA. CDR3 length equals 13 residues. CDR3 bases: TGCAGCGCCAGACAGGCCGCAACCGGGGAGCTGTTTTTT. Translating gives CSARQAATGELFF.

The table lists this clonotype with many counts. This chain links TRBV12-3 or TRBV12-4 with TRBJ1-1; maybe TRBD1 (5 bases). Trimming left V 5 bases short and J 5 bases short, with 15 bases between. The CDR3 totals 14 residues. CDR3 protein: CASSPTPGGTEAFF. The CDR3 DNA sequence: TGTGCCAGCAGTCCGACCCCGGGGGGGACTGAAGCTTTCTTT.

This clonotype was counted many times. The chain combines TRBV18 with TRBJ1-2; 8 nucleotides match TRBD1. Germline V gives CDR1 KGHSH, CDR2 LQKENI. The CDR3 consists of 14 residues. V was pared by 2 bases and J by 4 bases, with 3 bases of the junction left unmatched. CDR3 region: CASSPRGQVYGYTF. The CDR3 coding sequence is TGTGCCAGCTCACCAAGGGGACAGGTCTATGGCTACACCTTC. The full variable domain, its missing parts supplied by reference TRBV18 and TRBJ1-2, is NAGVMQNPRHLVRRRGQEARLRCSPMKGHSHVYWYRQLPEEGLKFMVYLQKENIIDESGMPKERFSAEFPKEGPSILRIQQVVRGDSAAYFCASSPRGQVYGYTFGSGTRLTVV.

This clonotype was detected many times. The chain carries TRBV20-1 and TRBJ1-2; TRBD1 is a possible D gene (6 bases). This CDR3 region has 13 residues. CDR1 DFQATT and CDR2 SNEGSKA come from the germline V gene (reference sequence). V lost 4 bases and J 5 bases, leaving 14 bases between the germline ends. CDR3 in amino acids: CSATRTETYGYTF. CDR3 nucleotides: TGCAGTGCTACCCGGACAGAGACTTATGGCTACACCTTC.

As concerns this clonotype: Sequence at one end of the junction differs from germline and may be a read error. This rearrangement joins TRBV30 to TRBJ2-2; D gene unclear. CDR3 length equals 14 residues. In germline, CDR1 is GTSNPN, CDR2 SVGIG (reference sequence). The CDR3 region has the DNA TGTGCCCGGAGTGGGGTAGGGCGCACCGGGGAGCTGTTTTTT. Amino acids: CARSGVGRTGELFF.

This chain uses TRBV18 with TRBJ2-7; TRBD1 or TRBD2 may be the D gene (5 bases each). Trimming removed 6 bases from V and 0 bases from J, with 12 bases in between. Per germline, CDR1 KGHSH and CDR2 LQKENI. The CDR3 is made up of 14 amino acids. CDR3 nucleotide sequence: TGTGCCAGCTCCGGAGAGGGGATCTCCTACGAGCAGTACTTC. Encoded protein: CASSGEGISYEQYF.

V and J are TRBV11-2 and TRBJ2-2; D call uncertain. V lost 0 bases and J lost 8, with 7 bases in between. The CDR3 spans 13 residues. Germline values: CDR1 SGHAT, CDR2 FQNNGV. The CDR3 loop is CASSLDSLGELFF. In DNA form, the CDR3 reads TGTGCCAGCAGCTTAGACAGTCTGGGGGAGCTGTTTTTT.

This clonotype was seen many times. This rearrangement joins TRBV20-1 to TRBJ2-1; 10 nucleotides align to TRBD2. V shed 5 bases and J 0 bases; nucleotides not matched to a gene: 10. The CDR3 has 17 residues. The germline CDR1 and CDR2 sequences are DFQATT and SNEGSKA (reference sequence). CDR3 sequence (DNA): TGCAGTGCTCTCCTAGCGGGGGCCCGAAGCTCCTACAATGAGCAGTTCTTC. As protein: CSALLAGARSSYNEQFF.

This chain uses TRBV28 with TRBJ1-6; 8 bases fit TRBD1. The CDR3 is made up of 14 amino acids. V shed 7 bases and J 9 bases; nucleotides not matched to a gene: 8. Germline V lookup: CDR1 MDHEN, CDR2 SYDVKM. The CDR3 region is CASTSWTGSSPLHF. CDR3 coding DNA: TGTGCCAGCACCTCCTGGACAGGGAGTTCACCCCTCCACTTT.

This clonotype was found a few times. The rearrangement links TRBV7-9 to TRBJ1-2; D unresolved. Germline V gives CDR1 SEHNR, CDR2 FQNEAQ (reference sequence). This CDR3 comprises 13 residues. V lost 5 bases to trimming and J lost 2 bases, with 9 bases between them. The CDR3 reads CASSLGPNYGYTF. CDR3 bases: TGTGCCAGCAGCCTAGGACCCAACTATGGCTACACCTTC. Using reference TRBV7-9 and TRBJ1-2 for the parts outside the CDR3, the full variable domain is DTGVSQNPRHKITKRGQNVTFRCDPISEHNRLYWYRQTLGQGPEFLTYFQNEAQLEKSRLLSDRFSAERPKGSFSTLEIQRTEQGDSAMYLCASSLGPNYGYTFGSGTRLTVV.

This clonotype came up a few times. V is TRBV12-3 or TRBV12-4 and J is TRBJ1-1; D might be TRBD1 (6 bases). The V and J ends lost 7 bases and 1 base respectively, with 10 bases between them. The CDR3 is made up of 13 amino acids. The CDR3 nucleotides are TGTGCCAGCACTCGACAGGCGAACACTGAAGCTTTCTTT. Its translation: CASTRQANTEAFF.

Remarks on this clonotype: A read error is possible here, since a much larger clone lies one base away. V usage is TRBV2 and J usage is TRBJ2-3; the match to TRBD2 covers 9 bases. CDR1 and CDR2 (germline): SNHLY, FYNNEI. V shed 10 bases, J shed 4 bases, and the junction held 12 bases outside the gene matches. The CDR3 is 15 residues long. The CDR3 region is CANMRGGALADTQYF. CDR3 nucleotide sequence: TGTGCCAACATGCGCGGGGGGGCCCTCGCAGATACGCAGTATTTT.

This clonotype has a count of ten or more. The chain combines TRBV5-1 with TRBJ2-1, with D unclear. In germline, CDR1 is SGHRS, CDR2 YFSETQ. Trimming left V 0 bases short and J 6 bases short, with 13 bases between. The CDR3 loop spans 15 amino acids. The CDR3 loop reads CASSLDLVAPNEQFF. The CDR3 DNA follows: TGCGCCAGCAGCTTGGATCTGGTAGCCCCCAATGAGCAGTTCTTC.